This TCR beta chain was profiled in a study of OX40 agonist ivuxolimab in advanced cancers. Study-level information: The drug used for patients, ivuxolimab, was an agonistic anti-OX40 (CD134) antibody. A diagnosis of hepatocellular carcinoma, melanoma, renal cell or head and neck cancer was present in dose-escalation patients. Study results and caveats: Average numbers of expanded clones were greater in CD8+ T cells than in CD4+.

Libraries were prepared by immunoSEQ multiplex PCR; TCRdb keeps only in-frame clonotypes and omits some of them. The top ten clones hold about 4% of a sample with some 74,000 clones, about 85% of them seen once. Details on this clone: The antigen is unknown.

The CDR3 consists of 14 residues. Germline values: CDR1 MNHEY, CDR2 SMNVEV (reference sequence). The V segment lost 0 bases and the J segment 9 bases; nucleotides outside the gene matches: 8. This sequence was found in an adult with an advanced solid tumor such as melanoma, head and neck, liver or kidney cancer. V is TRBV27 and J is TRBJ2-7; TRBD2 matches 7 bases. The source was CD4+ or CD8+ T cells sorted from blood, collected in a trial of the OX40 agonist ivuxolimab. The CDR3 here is CASSLSAGRVGQYF. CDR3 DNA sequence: TGTGCCAGCAGTTTATCTGCGGGGAGGGTCGGGCAGTACTTC.